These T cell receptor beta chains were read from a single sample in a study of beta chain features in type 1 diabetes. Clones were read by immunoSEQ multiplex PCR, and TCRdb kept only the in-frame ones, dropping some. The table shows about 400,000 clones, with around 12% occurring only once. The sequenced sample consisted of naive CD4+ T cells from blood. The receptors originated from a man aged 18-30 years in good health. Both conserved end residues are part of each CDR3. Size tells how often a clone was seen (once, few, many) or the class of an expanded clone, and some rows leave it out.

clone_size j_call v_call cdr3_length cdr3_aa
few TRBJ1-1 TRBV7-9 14 CASSLSPRNTEAFF
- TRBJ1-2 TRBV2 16 CASSGRGRGSSSGYTF
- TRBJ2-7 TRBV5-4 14 CASSLGGQGGEQYF
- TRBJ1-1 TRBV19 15 CASSIGGQMNTEAFF
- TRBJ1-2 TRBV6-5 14 CASSSLQGSYGYTF
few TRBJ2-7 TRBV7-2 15 CASSLEAGVTYEQYF
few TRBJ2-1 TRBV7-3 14 CASSLTYHSGSLFF
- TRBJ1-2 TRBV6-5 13 CASSPLRGDGYTF
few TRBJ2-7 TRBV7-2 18 CASSSPHRVAGISYEQYF
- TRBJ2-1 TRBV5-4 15 CASSLRTSSYNEQFF
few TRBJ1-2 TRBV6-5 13 CASSYGPGHGYTF
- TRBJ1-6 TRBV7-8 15 CASSLLGSRNSPLHF
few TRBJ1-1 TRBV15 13 CATSRDLDGEAFF
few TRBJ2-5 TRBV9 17 CASSVGLPVGAQETQYF
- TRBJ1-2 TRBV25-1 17 CASSEPGQGLANYGYTF
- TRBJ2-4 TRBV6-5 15 CASSFRGTAKNIQYF
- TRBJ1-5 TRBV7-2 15 CASSLVVRAGQPQHF
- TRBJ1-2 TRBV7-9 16 CASSRMGQPASYGYTF
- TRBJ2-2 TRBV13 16 CASSLGPPGGTGELFF
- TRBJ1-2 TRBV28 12 CASSTGLVGYTF
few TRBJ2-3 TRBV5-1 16 CASSLRLAGGKDTQYF
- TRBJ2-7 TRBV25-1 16 CASSAPGTGKSYEQYF
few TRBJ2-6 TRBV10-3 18 CAISGGLGQSSGANVLTF
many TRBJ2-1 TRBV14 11 CASGRQGFAFF
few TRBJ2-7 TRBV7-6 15 CASSLAGQGSYEQYF
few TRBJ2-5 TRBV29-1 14 CSVSGQGSQETQYF
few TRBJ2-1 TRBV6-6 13 CASRRTVYNEQFF
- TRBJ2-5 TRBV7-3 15 CASSSGTTYQETQYF
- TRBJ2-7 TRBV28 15 CASSLFPSVAVEQYF
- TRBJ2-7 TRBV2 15 CASSARGAGTYEQYF
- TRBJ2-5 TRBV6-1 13 CAVRTGGTETQYF
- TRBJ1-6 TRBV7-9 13 CASSPQTRSPLHF
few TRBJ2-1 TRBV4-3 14 CASSQGTRGGEQFF
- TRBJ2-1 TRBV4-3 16 CASSQPTSGAGNEQFF
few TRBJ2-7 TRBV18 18 CASSPVLASGTAFYEQYF
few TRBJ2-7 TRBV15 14 CATRPNQQGAEQYF
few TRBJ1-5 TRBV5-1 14 CASSTGQDNQPQHF
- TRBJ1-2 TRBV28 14 CASTTGQGHYGYTF
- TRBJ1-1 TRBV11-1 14 CASSPTGLSTEAFF
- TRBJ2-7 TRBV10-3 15 CAIRKGSGGSYEQYF
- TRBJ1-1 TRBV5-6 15 CASSLTQAMNTEAFF
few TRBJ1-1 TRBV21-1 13 CASIPRGCSEAFF
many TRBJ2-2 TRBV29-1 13 CSVGTSNTGELFF
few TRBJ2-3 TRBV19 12 CATTHGGDTQYF
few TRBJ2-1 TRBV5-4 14 CATRLGGGNDEQFF
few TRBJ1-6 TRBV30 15 CAWSQQGHYNSPLHF